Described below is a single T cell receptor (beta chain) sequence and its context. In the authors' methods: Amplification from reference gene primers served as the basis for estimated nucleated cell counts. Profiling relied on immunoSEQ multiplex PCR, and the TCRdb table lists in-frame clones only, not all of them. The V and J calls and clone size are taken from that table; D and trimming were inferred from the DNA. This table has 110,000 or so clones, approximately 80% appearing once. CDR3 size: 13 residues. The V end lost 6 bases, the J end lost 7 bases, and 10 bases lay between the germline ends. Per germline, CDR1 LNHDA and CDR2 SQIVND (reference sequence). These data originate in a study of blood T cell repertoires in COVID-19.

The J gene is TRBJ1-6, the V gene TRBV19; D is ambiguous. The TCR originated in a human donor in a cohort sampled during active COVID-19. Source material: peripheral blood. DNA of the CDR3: TGTGCCAGTAGCCGCGAGTCGAATTCACCCCTCCACTTT. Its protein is CASSRESNSPLHF.